The T cell receptor (beta chain) under discussion was sequenced for a study of PD-1 blockade in classical Hodgkin lymphoma. Study-level findings and limits: Reasons behind the repertoire differences stay unclear, perhaps disease activity or earlier therapy. Complete responders' diversity at baseline resembled that of newly diagnosed patients. When nivolumab was started under 1 year after ASCT, patients were excluded.

In germline, CDR1 is GTSNPN, CDR2 SVGIG (reference sequence). The CDR3 has 15 amino acids. Germline trimming cut 3 bases from V and 1 base from J; bases unmatched to any gene: 5. Regarding this clone: The antigen remains unidentified.

With no exception, relapse followed autologous stem cell transplantation in all patients, and brentuximab vedotin exposure varied. Only in-frame clones appear in the TCRdb table, and some are missing; sequencing was by immunoSEQ multiplex PCR. The sample holds under 95,000 clones, about 90% seen once. The origin of this receptor is a human donor with classical Hodgkin lymphoma. The sample consisted of peripheral blood mononuclear cells (PBMCs), taken before the second cycle of nivolumab. The chain recombines TRBV30 with TRBJ2-5; TRBD2 matches at 10 bases. CDR3 sequence reads: CAWSHGTSAQETQYF. In nucleotides, the CDR3 is TGTGCCTGGAGCCACGGGACTAGCGCCCAAGAGACCCAGTACTTC.